These T cell receptor beta chains were read from a single sample in a study of regulatory T cells in long-lasting Graves disease. TCRdb recomputed calls from the multiplex PCR reads with MiXCR, one row per CDR3 protein. The sample shows 250,000 to 300,000 distinct CDR3 sequences, 22% of them seen only once. Sequences were derived from peripheral blood mononuclear cells (PBMCs), sampled when the disease was refractory, from a patient treated with antithyroid drugs. These receptors came from a female donor with Graves disease. Both conserved end residues are part of each CDR3. A D gene is named only where the DNA matches it firmly. Size values are once, few and many counts, or a class for expanded clones, and some rows have none.

abundance	len	j_gene	d_gene	v_gene	CDR3aa	CDR3nt
few	14	TRBJ1-6	NA	TRBV12-3/TRBV12-4	CASRTGGGNSPLHF	TGTGCCAGCAGGACCGGGGGCGGTAATTCACCCCTCCACTTT
few	15	TRBJ1-5	NA	TRBV30	CAWSFGGQLNQPQHF	TGTGCCTGGAGTTTCGGTGGACAGCTTAATCAGCCCCAGCATTTT
few	13	TRBJ2-5	NA	TRBV29-1	CSVETWQQETQYF	TGCAGCGTTGAGACGTGGCAGCAAGAGACCCAGTACTTC
NA	14	TRBJ2-1	TRBD2	TRBV28	CAAREGGVSNEQFF	TGTGCCGCGAGGGAGGGAGGAGTAAGCAATGAGCAGTTCTTC
many	14	TRBJ1-2	NA	TRBV7-2	CASSLVDIPSGYTF	TGTGCCAGCAGCTTAGTCGACATTCCGAGCGGCTACACCTTC
once	15	TRBJ2-5	TRBD1	TRBV5-1	CASREAGTGVETQYF	TGCGCCAGCAGGGAAGCCGGGACAGGGGTTGAGACCCAGTACTTC
many	16	TRBJ2-6	TRBD1	TRBV11-2	CASSRGQGAGANVLTF	TGTGCCAGCAGCCGAGGACAGGGCGCTGGGGCCAACGTCCTGACTTTC
NA	14	TRBJ1-3	NA	TRBV20-1	CSARDRDSGNTIYF	TGCAGTGCTAGAGATCGGGACTCTGGAAACACCATATATTTT
many	15	TRBJ2-7	TRBD1	TRBV5-6	CASSLAPTGGLEQYF	TGTGCCAGCAGCTTGGCACCGACAGGGGGCCTCGAGCAGTACTTC
few	15	TRBJ2-2	NA	TRBV25-1	CASSVTGARSGELFF	TGTGCCAGCAGTGTCACCGGGGCCAGATCCGGGGAGCTGTTTTTT
many	14	TRBJ2-7	TRBD2	TRBV12-3/TRBV12-4	CASSPRTSGYEQYF	TGTGCCAGCAGTCCCCGGACTAGCGGGTACGAGCAGTACTTC
NA	14	TRBJ1-2	NA	TRBV5-4	CASSSRDGVEGYTF	TGTGCCAGCAGCTCCCGGGACGGTGTAGAAGGCTACACCTTC
NA	15	TRBJ2-3	TRBD2	TRBV27	CASSPGTMGTDTQYF	TGTGCCAGCAGCCCCGGGACTATGGGCACAGATACGCAGTATTTT
many	14	TRBJ2-2	TRBD2	TRBV6-1	CASRLGLLTGELFF	TGTGCCAGCAGACTGGGACTACTCACCGGGGAGCTGTTTTTT